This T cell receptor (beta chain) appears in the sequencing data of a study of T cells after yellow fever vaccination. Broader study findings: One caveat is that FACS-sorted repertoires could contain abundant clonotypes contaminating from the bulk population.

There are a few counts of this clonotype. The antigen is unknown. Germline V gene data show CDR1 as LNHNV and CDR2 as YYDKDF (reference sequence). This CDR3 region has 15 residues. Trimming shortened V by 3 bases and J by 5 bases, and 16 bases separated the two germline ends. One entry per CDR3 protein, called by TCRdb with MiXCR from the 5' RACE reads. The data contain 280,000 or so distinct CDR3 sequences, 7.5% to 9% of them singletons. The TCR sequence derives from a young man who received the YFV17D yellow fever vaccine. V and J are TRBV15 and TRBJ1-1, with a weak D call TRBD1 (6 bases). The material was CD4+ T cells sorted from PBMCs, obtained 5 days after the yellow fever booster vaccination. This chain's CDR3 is CATSRDTGWRTEAFF. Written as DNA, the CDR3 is TGTGCCACCAGCAGGGACACAGGGTGGAGGACTGAAGCTTTCTTT.